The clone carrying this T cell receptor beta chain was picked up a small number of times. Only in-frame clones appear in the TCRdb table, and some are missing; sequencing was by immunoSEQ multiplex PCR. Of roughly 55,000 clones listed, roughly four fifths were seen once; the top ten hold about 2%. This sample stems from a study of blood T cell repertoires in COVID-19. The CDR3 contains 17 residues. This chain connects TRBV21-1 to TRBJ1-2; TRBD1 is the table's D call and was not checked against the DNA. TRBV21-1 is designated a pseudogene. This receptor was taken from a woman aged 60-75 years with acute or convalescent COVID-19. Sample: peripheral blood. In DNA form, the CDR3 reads TGTGCCAGCAGCAGGGGCCTACCGGGACATAGGAACTATGGCTACACCTTC. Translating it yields CASSRGLPGHRNYGYTF.